The present T cell receptor (beta chain) was sequenced within a study of T cell repertoires in cytomegalovirus infection. Overall study: A matching HLA type, together with CMV infection, was signaled by public TCR beta signatures.

TCRdb itself ran the reads through MiXCR, one entry per CDR3 protein. The sample gives 200,000 to 250,000 distinct CDR3 sequences, around 6.4% of which show up once; 5.5% to 8% is in the top ten. Whole-study results and caveats: Summed frequency of public TCR beta families distinguished CMV carriers with the relevant HLA. Across the ex vivo response, the dominant clonotypes were HLA-C-restricted CMV-specific TCR beta clonotypes.

This clonotype was counted at least ten times. What it binds is unknown. Sequenced: PBMCs. The TCR originated in a human donor in good health (CMV status not recorded). Some clones in this sample may be carry-over from other donors' samples.

The chain's CDR3 is CASSYDSGQGENQPQHF. The CDR3 DNA follows: TGTGCCAGCAGTTACGATTCGGGACAGGGGGAAAATCAGCCCCAGCATTTT. This chain uses TRBV6-2 or TRBV6-3 with TRBJ1-5; TRBD1 matches 11 bases. The CDR3 covers 17 residues. The germline gives CDR1 MNHEY, CDR2 SVGEGT. The ends lost 2 bases at V and 4 bases at J; junction bases unmatched: 7.